One and the same sample provided the 23 T cell receptor beta chains below, sequenced in a study of T cell responses to AZD1222 COVID-19 vaccine. Measured with immunoSEQ multiplex PCR; TCRdb has only the in-frame clones, and not every one. The sample lists about 200,000 clones; more than 90% were seen once. Specimen: peripheral blood, collected 28 days after the second dose of the MenACWY control vaccine. These receptors were taken from an adult who received the MenACWY meningococcal vaccine as a control.

This chain joins TRBV4-2 and TRBJ1-4, with 9 bases identical to TRBD1. Germline CDR1 is LGHNA and CDR2 is YNFKEQ. With 0 bases clipped from V and 9 bases from J, the junction kept 8 bases outside the gene matches. The CDR3 runs to 16 residues. CDR3: CASSQDTGQGNQKLFF. DNA for the CDR3: TGTGCCAGCAGCCAAGATACCGGACAGGGGAATCAAAAACTGTTTTTT.

V usage is TRBV4-1 and J usage is TRBJ1-6, with D possibly being TRBD1 (6 bases). This CDR3 contains 15 residues. The V gene's germline CDR1 is MGHRA and CDR2 YSYEKL. The germline V and J ends were trimmed by 3 bases and 9 bases, with 15 bases remaining between them. The CDR3 sequence: CASSQGGGGFSPLHF. CDR3 DNA sequence: TGCGCCAGCAGCCAGGGTGGAGGGGGATTTTCACCCCTCCACTTT.

A remark on this clone: Additional DNA sequences in this sample encode the identical CDR3. CDR3 nucleotides: TGTGCCAGTAGTATAAGGGGCAACACTGAAGCTTTCTTT. Translation: CASSIRGNTEAFF. V gene TRBV19 combines with J gene TRBJ1-1, with D tentatively TRBD1 (5 bases). V was clipped by 2 bases and J by 2 bases, with 6 bases between them. In germline, CDR1 is LNHDA, CDR2 SQIVND (reference sequence). The CDR3 contains 13 residues. Drawing the rest from reference TRBV19 and TRBJ1-1, the complete variable domain is DGGITQSPKYLFRKEGQNVTLSCEQNLNHDAMYWYRQDPGQGLRLIYYSQIVNDFQKGDIAEGYSVSREKKESFPLTVTSAQKNPTAFYLCASSIRGNTEAFFGQGTRLTVV.

The chain has TRBV9 and TRBJ1-2; D not certain. This CDR3 contains 13 residues. The germline CDR1 and CDR2 sequences are SGDLS and YYNGEE. Trimming shortened V by 0 bases and J by 3 bases, and 6 bases separated the two germline ends. Here the CDR3 DNA reads TGTGCCAGCAGCGTAGAGGGTGACTATGGCTACACCTTC. Protein: CASSVEGDYGYTF.

The chain recombines TRBV7-2 with TRBJ2-5, with 8 bases that match TRBD2. CDR3 size: 13 residues. V lost 5 bases to trimming and J lost 3 bases; unmatched junction nucleotides: 2. The germline V gene has CDR1 SGHTA and CDR2 FQGNSA. CDR3 sequence reads: CASSRGLEETQYF. The CDR3 DNA reads TGTGCCAGCAGCAGGGGACTAGAAGAGACCCAGTACTTC.

The chain has TRBV3-1 (or the pseudogene TRBV3-2) and TRBJ1-2; D is perhaps TRBD1 (5 bases). V dropped 0 bases and J dropped 4 bases, with 18 bases sitting between them. The length of the CDR3 is 17 residues. The V gene's germline CDR1 is LGHDT and CDR2 YNNKEL (reference sequence). CDR3 coding DNA: TGTGCCAGCAGCCAAGATTATAGGGCAGGGAGAACCTATGGCTACACCTTC. This translates into CASSQDYRAGRTYGYTF.

The chain uses TRBV5-1 and TRBJ2-3; D is possibly TRBD1 (6 bases). The CDR3 sequence is 15 residues long. V was pared by 2 bases and J by 0 bases, with 10 bases between. Looked up from germline, CDR1 is SGHRS and CDR2 is YFSETQ. The CDR3: CASSFTRGSTDTQYF. Written as DNA, the CDR3 is TGCGCCAGCAGCTTTACCAGGGGTAGCACAGATACGCAGTATTTT.

This chain links TRBV20-1 with TRBJ2-4; no definite D call. Germline CDR1 reads DFQATT; CDR2 reads SNEGSKA (reference sequence). The CDR3 runs to 11 residues. V gave up 4 bases and J gave up 8 bases, with 9 bases separating them. The CDR3 DNA reads TGCAGTGCTAAGCCGATGGACATTCAGTACTTC. It specifies CSAKPMDIQYF.

The genes are TRBV3-1 (or the pseudogene TRBV3-2) and TRBJ2-7, with unresolved D. The V and J ends lost 1 base and 7 bases respectively, with 11 bases between them. Per germline, CDR1 LGHDT and CDR2 YNNKEL (reference sequence). The CDR3 spans 13 residues. This chain's CDR3 is CASSQVARREQYF. The CDR3, as DNA: TGTGCCAGCAGCCAAGTGGCCAGGAGAGAGCAGTACTTC.

This clone has only one observation. CDR3 region: CASSLGGPETQYF. Written as DNA, the CDR3 is TGTGCCAGCAGCTTGGGGGGTCCCGAGACCCAGTACTTC. The rearrangement links TRBV5-6 to TRBJ2-5; D gene unclear. The germline gives CDR1 SGHDT, CDR2 YYEEEE. Trimming stripped 0 bases from V and 5 bases from J, with 8 bases between. CDR3 size: 13 residues.

CDR3 sequence: CAWRGQGVDSEKLFF. As DNA, the CDR3 is TGTGCCTGGAGAGGACAGGGGGTAGATAGTGAAAAACTGTTTTTT. V gene TRBV30 combines with J gene TRBJ1-4; 10 nucleotides agree with TRBD1. The CDR3 contains 15 residues. V was pared by 3 bases and J by 7 bases, with 8 bases of the junction left unmatched. The germline CDR1 and CDR2 sequences are GTSNPN and SVGIG (reference sequence).

This clone was observed once. The chain recombines TRBV3-1 (or the pseudogene TRBV3-2) with TRBJ1-2; D is perhaps TRBD1 (5 bases). Germline values: CDR1 LGHDT, CDR2 YNNKEL (reference sequence). The CDR3 runs to 13 residues. Trimming left V 3 bases short and J 2 bases short, with 7 bases between. The CDR3 sequence: CASSQPGNYGYTF. The CDR3, as DNA: TGTGCCAGCAGCCAGCCAGGGAACTATGGCTACACCTTC.

This rearrangement joins TRBV5-1 to TRBJ2-3; D unclear. Germline CDR1 reads SGHRS; CDR2 reads YFSETQ. This CDR3 region has 12 residues. V lost 5 bases to trimming and J lost 6 bases, with 10 bases between them. CDR3 sequence: CASRSGWDTQYF. CDR3 sequence (DNA): TGCGCCAGCAGGTCCGGTTGGGATACGCAGTATTTT.

The chain joins TRBV7-8 to TRBJ2-7; D may match TRBD1 or TRBD2 (6 bases each). V lost 5 bases to trimming and J lost 6 bases, with 14 bases between them. Germline V gives CDR1 SGHVS, CDR2 FQNEAQ. There are 13 residues in the CDR3. The CDR3 nucleotides are TGTGCCAGCAGCCCCTACGGGGGCGCCGAGCAGTACTTC. Translating it yields CASSPYGGAEQYF. Based on the CDR3 plus reference TRBV7-8 and TRBJ2-7, the full variable domain is GAGVSQSPRYKVAKRGQDVALRCDPISGHVSLFWYQQALGQGPEFLTYFQNEAQLDKSGLPSDRFFAERPEGSVSTLKIQRTQQEDSAVYLCASSPYGGAEQYFGPGTRLTVT.

This clone was seen a few times. The rearrangement uses TRBV19 and TRBJ1-5; no definite D call. Trimming pared 10 bases from V and 2 bases from J, leaving 12 bases between. The CDR3 is 13 amino acids. Looked up from germline, CDR1 is LNHDA and CDR2 is SQIVND (reference sequence). CDR3 DNA: TGTGCCACCCAGCTAGGCGGCAATCAGCCCCAGCATTTT. This gives the protein CATQLGGNQPQHF.

This chain connects TRBV24-1 to TRBJ2-1; no clear D gene. V was trimmed by 1 base and J by 3 bases, leaving 9 bases between them. This CDR3 comprises 15 residues. CDR1 is KGHDR, CDR2 SFDVKD, per germline. This CDR3 reads CATSDLGQNYNEQFF. CDR3 DNA: TGTGCCACCAGTGATTTAGGGCAGAACTACAATGAGCAGTTCTTC.

V is TRBV19 and J is TRBJ1-1; D gene uncertain. V lost 6 bases, J lost 11 bases, and 16 bases lay in between. The CDR3 loop spans 12 amino acids. Germline CDR1 reads LNHDA; CDR2 reads SQIVND (reference sequence). CDR3 coding DNA: TGTGCCAGTAGCAAAGACTGGGCGTTCGCTTTCTTT. It translates to CASSKDWAFAFF.

This sequence joins TRBV4-1 and TRBJ2-1, with D perhaps matching TRBD2 (6 bases). The CDR3 covers 15 residues. Germline CDR1 reads MGHRA; CDR2 reads YSYEKL. The V and J ends lost 6 bases and 6 bases respectively, with 18 bases between them. The chain's CDR3 is CASRMAGLASNEQFF. CDR3 DNA sequence: TGCGCCAGCAGAATGGCGGGATTAGCAAGCAATGAGCAGTTCTTC.

This chain links TRBV18 with TRBJ1-5; a possible D gene is TRBD1 (6 bases). This CDR3 spans 12 amino acids. The germline V gene encodes CDR1 KGHSH and CDR2 LQKENI. V lost 6 bases and J 8 bases, leaving 11 bases between the germline ends. In DNA form, the CDR3 reads TGTGCCAGCTCCCCAGGGGAGGAGCCCCAGCATTTT. This gives the protein CASSPGEEPQHF.

A few counts support this clone. This chain joins TRBV19 and TRBJ1-2; no firm D call. The V end lost 8 bases, the J end lost 5 bases, and 9 bases lay between the germline ends. Germline loops: CDR1 LNHDA, CDR2 SQIVND (reference sequence). The CDR3 covers 11 residues. In DNA, the CDR3 is TGTGCCAGTGGACTGTGGTATGGCTACACCTTC. Translating gives CASGLWYGYTF.

CDR3 region: CASRMGGTPSYEQYF. The CDR3 nucleotides are TGTGCCAGCAGAATGGGTGGGACTCCTTCCTACGAGCAGTACTTC. The chain is built from TRBV5-4 and TRBJ2-7; maybe TRBD2 (6 bases). Germline CDR1 SGHNT, CDR2 YYREEE (reference sequence). This CDR3 has 15 amino acids. Trimming removed 5 bases at V and 1 base at J, with 16 bases between.

The chain combines TRBV7-9 with TRBJ1-5, with 11 bases fitting TRBD1. The germline CDR1 and CDR2 sequences are SEHNR and FQNEAQ (reference sequence). This CDR3 has 16 residues. V trimming: 4 bases; J trimming: 2 bases; junction bases outside the gene matches: 4. CDR3 coding DNA: TGTGCCAGCAGCTCATGGACAGGGGGCCGCAATCAGCCCCAGCATTTT. Its translation is CASSSWTGGRNQPQHF.

J is TRBJ1-5 and V is TRBV7-9, with D possibly matching TRBD1 (6 bases). CDR1 and CDR2 (germline): SEHNR, FQNEAQ (reference sequence). Trimming shortened V by 6 bases and J by 4 bases, and 16 bases separated the two germline ends. The CDR3 runs 15 residues. CDR3 in DNA: TGTGCCAGCAGTACGTCACAGGGTCCTAATCAGCCCCAGCATTTT. As protein: CASSTSQGPNQPQHF.